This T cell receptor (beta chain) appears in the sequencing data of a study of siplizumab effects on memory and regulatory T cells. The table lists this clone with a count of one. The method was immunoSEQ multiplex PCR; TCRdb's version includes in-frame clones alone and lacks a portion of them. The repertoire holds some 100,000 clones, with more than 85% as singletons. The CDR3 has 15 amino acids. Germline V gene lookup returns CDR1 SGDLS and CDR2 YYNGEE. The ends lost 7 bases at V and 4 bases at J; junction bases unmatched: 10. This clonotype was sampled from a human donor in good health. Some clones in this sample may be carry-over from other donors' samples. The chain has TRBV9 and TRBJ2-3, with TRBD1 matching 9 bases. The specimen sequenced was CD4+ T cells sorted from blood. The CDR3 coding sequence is TGTGCCAGCGATTCGGGGACAGGGCCCGCAGATACGCAGTATTTT. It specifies CASDSGTGPADTQYF.